Listed below are T cell receptor beta chains from one sample, sequenced in a study of shared clonotypes between healthy human individuals. Repertoires were generated with immunoSEQ multiplex PCR, while TCRdb's copy carries only in-frame clones and drops some. Of 950,000 to 1,100,000 clones listed, around 74% are singletons. Input material: memory CD4+ T cells sorted from blood. The origin of the receptors is a man aged 18 to 29 in good health. Each CDR3 is given with its conserved first and last residue. D genes are given only for firm matches. Size tells how often a clone was seen (once, few, many) or the class of an expanded clone, and some rows leave it out.

>-|few|TRBJ1-5|TRBV6-1
TGTGCCAGCAACGCGGGCTCCTATAGCAATCAGCCCCAGCATTTT
CASNAGSYSNQPQHF
>TRBD2|-|TRBJ2-3|TRBV18
TGTGCCAGCTCACCACTGGTACGACGGGAGGGTCTTGATACGCAGTATTTT
CASSPLVRREGLDTQYF
>-|-|TRBJ1-4|TRBV7-9
TGTGCCAGCAGCTTAGCGGGAAGTGAAAAACTGTTTTTT
CASSLAGSEKLFF
>-|-|TRBJ1-5|TRBV9
TGTGCCAGCAGCGTAGAGGTTTTTGGGAGGCATAGCAATCAGCCCCAGCATTTT
CASSVEVFGRHSNQPQHF
>-|-|TRBJ2-2|TRBV5-6
TGTGCCAGCAGCTTGGACGGGACGGAATACACCGGGGAGCTGTTTTTT
CASSLDGTEYTGELFF
>-|-|TRBJ2-1|TRBV12-5
TGTGCTAGTGGTTTGTGGGAGGCAGGTCTGTTCTTC
CASGLWEAGLFF
>-|-|TRBJ2-7|TRBV11-2
TGTGCCAGCAGCTTAGACTACTACTACGAGCAGTACTTC
CASSLDYYYEQYF
>TRBD1|-|TRBJ2-3|TRBV18
TGTGCCAGCTCACCGGCTGGACAGGTAGGAGATACGCAGTATTTT
CASSPAGQVGDTQYF
>-|-|TRBJ1-5|TRBV21-1
TGTGCCAGCAGCAAAATCAGGAGTCTGAGCAATCAGCCCCAGCATTTT
CASSKIRSLSNQPQHF
>TRBD1|-|TRBJ2-6|TRBV18
TGTGCCAGCTCACCGCAATGGACAGGGGGCGCGTCTGGGGCCAACGTCCTGACTTTC
CASSPQWTGGASGANVLTF
>-|-|TRBJ1-2|TRBV6-1
TGTGCCAGCAGTGTTTGGGGGGCAGACTATGGCTACACCTTC
CASSVWGADYGYTF
>-|once|TRBJ1-4|TRBV29-1
TGCAGCGTTTCTTCTGGGGAAAAACTGTTTTTT
CSVSSGEKLFF
>TRBD2|-|TRBJ2-5|TRBV7-9
TGTGCCAGCAGCTTTTTAGCGGGGGCGTCCGGAGAGACCCAGTACTTC
CASSFLAGASGETQYF
>TRBD1|-|TRBJ1-1|TRBV7-2
TGTGCCAGCAGCTTTACGGGCAACAGGGGATACTTT
CASSFTGNRGYF
>-|-|TRBJ2-5|TRBV7-2
TGTGCCAGCAGCTTAGGGAGACAGGAAGAGACCCAGTACTTC
CASSLGRQEETQYF
>-|-|TRBJ1-2|TRBV18
TGTGCCAGCTCACCTGGGTTGAACTATGGCTACACCTTC
CASSPGLNYGYTF
>-|-|TRBJ1-2|TRBV5-6
TGTGCCAGCAGCTTGGACGTTGGCACGGTATATGGCTACACCTTC
CASSLDVGTVYGYTF
>-|-|TRBJ1-1|TRBV27
TGTGCCAACCCAGGACGTCGACTGCTAAGGTCCACTGAAGCTTTCTTT
CANPGRRLLRSTEAFF
>-|-|TRBJ1-3|TRBV4-2
TGTGCCAGCAGCCCCACGAGTTGGGCCGCGGAGAACACCATATATTTT
CASSPTSWAAENTIYF
>TRBD2|-|TRBJ2-1|TRBV6-4
TGTGCCAGCAGTATGGAGCGGGAGTCAAATGAGCAGTTCTTC
CASSMERESNEQFF
>TRBD1|-|TRBJ1-6|TRBV2
TGTGCCAGCAATACGGACAGGGGGCAACAGAATTCACCCCTCCACTTT
CASNTDRGQQNSPLHF
>-|-|TRBJ2-3|TRBV10-2
TGCGCCAGCAGTGACGCGGGACAGACCTGGAGGTCGCAGTATTTT
CASSDAGQTWRSQYF
>TRBD1|-|TRBJ1-4|TRBV30
TGTGCCTGGAGTGTAATGAGACAGGGAGGCCTGAATGAAAAACTGTTTTTT
CAWSVMRQGGLNEKLFF
>TRBD2|-|TRBJ2-7|TRBV4-1
TGCGCCAGCAGCCAAGGACTAGCGGGAGGTTTGTACGAGCAGTACTTC
CASSQGLAGGLYEQYF
>-|-|TRBJ1-1|TRBV5-1
TGCGCCAGCAGCTTGGGGGGTCTGAACACTGAAGCTTTCTTT
CASSLGGLNTEAFF
>-|-|TRBJ2-7|TRBV18
TGTGCCAGCTCACCATCGACCCGTTCGCTGGACGAGCAGTACTTC
CASSPSTRSLDEQYF
>TRBD1|few|TRBJ2-1|TRBV6-5
TGTGCCAGCAGTTCGGGACAGGGGGCGGTCAATGAGCAGTTCTTC
CASSSGQGAVNEQFF
>-|-|TRBJ2-1|TRBV19
TGTGCCAGTAGTATAGGGGCCGGACGGATCAAGGAGGTATCCTACAATGAGCAGTTCTTC
CASSIGAGRIKEVSYNEQFF
>-|-|TRBJ1-6|TRBV6-1
TGTGCCAGCAGTGAAAGGTTGGCAGGGGCAGCCTATAATTCACCCCTCCACTTT
CASSERLAGAAYNSPLHF
>-|-|TRBJ1-4|TRBV29-1
TGCAGCGTGCGACGGGGTTTGGGTGAAAAACTGTTTTTT
CSVRRGLGEKLFF